The 32 T cell receptor beta chains given below trace back to one sample, sequenced in a study of T cell responses to AZD1222 COVID-19 vaccine. Generated by immunoSEQ multiplex PCR, the TCRdb table keeps only in-frame clones and is missing some. This table holds about 130,000 clones, 70% to 90% found once. The specimen comprised peripheral blood, sampled on day 0 of AZD1222 vaccination. These receptors were obtained from an adult in good health.

V gene TRBV18 combines with J gene TRBJ2-1, with TRBD2 matching 7 bases. With V trimmed by 2 bases and J by 2 bases, 3 bases remained unmatched. Germline lookup yields CDR1 KGHSH and CDR2 LQKENI. The CDR3 has 15 residues. The CDR3, as DNA: TGTGCCAGCTCACCAGGACTAGACGCCTACAATGAGCAGTTCTTC. Protein: CASSPGLDAYNEQFF.

V usage is TRBV5-1 and J usage is TRBJ1-3, with unresolved D. V lost 0 bases, J lost 2 bases, and 9 bases lay in between. The germline gives CDR1 SGHRS, CDR2 YFSETQ. CDR3 length: 15 amino acids. CDR3 nucleotide sequence: TGCGCCAGCAGCTTGGGGAGGGCGACTGGAAACACCATATATTTT. It is translated as CASSLGRATGNTIYF.

The chain joins TRBV28 to TRBJ1-6, with D tentatively TRBD1 (6 bases). The V and J ends lost 7 bases and 6 bases respectively, with 16 bases between them. Germline V lookup: CDR1 MDHEN, CDR2 SYDVKM. The CDR3 sequence is 15 residues long. Here the CDR3 reads CASTLRGGRNSPLHF. The DNA of the CDR3 is TGTGCCAGCACCCTCCGGGGGGGGCGTAATTCACCCCTCCACTTT.

The rearrangement uses TRBV11-2 and TRBJ2-7, with a tentative D call TRBD2 (6 bases). CDR1 and CDR2 from the germline V gene are SGHAT and FQNNGV. CDR3 length: 15 residues. V dropped 0 bases and J dropped 3 bases, with 12 bases sitting between them. The CDR3 loop is CASSLDWGGDYEQYF. In nucleotides, the CDR3 is TGTGCCAGCAGCTTAGATTGGGGCGGGGACTACGAGCAGTACTTC. Using reference TRBV11-2 and TRBJ2-7 for the parts outside the CDR3, the full variable domain is EAGVAQSPRYKIIEKRQSVAFWCNPISGHATLYWYQQILGQGPKLLIQFQNNGVVDDSQLPKDRFSAERLKGVDSTLKIQPAKLEDSAVYLCASSLDWGGDYEQYFGPGTRLTVT.

The chain couples TRBV20-1 to TRBJ2-5, with 10 bases identical to TRBD1. This CDR3 comprises 16 residues. The V gene end was trimmed by 3 bases and the J gene end by 5 bases; junction bases not matched to a gene: 12. From germline, CDR1 is DFQATT and CDR2 SNEGSKA (reference sequence). The CDR3, as DNA: TGCAGTGCTAGTCTACTCCGACAGGGGGCTTGGGAGACCCAGTACTTC. As protein: CSASLLRQGAWETQYF.

The chain recombines TRBV19 with TRBJ1-5; D gene uncertain. The CDR3 has 12 residues. The germline V and J ends were trimmed by 1 base and 5 bases, with 3 bases remaining between them. Germline values: CDR1 LNHDA, CDR2 SQIVND (reference sequence). CDR3 sequence: CASSIGYQPQHF. In DNA form, the CDR3 reads TGTGCCAGTAGTATAGGATATCAGCCCCAGCATTTT.

This chain joins TRBV2 and TRBJ2-1, with TRBD1 matching over 7 bases. The CDR3 is 16 residues long. The ends lost 8 bases at V and 0 bases at J; junction bases unmatched: 10. Germline V gene sequence: CDR1 SNHLY, CDR2 FYNNEI. CDR3 DNA sequence: TGTGCCAGCCCGGGACAGCATCTGAGCTCCTACAATGAGCAGTTCTTC. This translates into CASPGQHLSSYNEQFF.

The V and J genes are TRBV5-1 and TRBJ2-1, with 8 bases identical to TRBD2. Germline loops: CDR1 SGHRS, CDR2 YFSETQ. This CDR3 has 14 residues. The V segment lost 2 bases and the J segment 2 bases; nucleotides outside the gene matches: 0. This CDR3 reads CASSFGGAYNEQFF. CDR3 DNA sequence: TGCGCCAGCAGCTTCGGGGGGGCCTACAATGAGCAGTTCTTC. The full variable domain, in which reference TRBV5-1 and TRBJ2-1 provide the parts outside the CDR3, is KAGVTQTPRYLIKTRGQQVTLSCSPISGHRSVSWYQQTPGQGLQFLFEYFSETQRNKGNFPGRFSGRQFSNSRSEMNVSTLELGDSALYLCASSFGGAYNEQFFGPGTRLTVL.

The rearrangement links TRBV5-1 to TRBJ1-1; 8 bases fit TRBD1. The V gene's germline CDR1 is SGHRS and CDR2 YFSETQ. V lost 0 bases and J lost 1; bases outside the gene matches: 2. There are 15 residues in the CDR3. The CDR3 coding sequence is TGCGCCAGCAGCTTGGGTGACAGGGGGAACACTGAAGCTTTCTTT. It encodes CASSLGDRGNTEAFF. Filled out from reference TRBV5-1 and TRBJ1-1, the complete variable domain reads KAGVTQTPRYLIKTRGQQVTLSCSPISGHRSVSWYQQTPGQGLQFLFEYFSETQRNKGNFPGRFSGRQFSNSRSEMNVSTLELGDSALYLCASSLGDRGNTEAFFGQGTRLTVV.

With respect to this clone: A junction end diverges from the germline sequence, so it may reflect a read error. CDR3 nucleotide sequence: TGTGCTAGCAGCCCCACTAGCGGGGGGGTCAATGAGCAGTTCTTC. It encodes CASSPTSGGVNEQFF. V is TRBV7-7 and J is TRBJ2-1; 13 bases line up with TRBD2. CDR3 length: 15 amino acids. Germline V gene lookup returns CDR1 SSHAT and CDR2 FNYEAQ (reference sequence). The entire variable domain, with the rest obtained from reference TRBV7-7 and TRBJ2-1, is as follows: GAGVSQSPRYKVTKRGQDVTLRCDPISSHATLYWYQQALGQGPEFLTYFNYEAQPDKSGLPSDRFSAERPEGSISTLTIQRTEQRDSAMYRCASSPTSGGVNEQFFGPGTRLTVL.

The chain combines TRBV3-1 (or the pseudogene TRBV3-2) with TRBJ1-2; no reliable D call. Trimming pared 0 bases from V and 1 base from J, leaving 9 bases between. Germline V gene lookup returns CDR1 LGHDT and CDR2 YNNKEL (reference sequence). The CDR3 runs 15 residues. CDR3 sequence: CASSQEGSINYGYTF. CDR3 DNA sequence: TGTGCCAGCAGCCAAGAGGGCAGCATTAACTATGGCTACACCTTC.

Of note for this clone: This CDR3 is also generated by other DNA sequences in the sample. The chain employs TRBV5-1 and TRBJ2-7; no definite D call. Trimming left V 2 bases short and J 1 base short, with 10 bases between. CDR3 length equals 14 residues. The germline V gene has CDR1 SGHRS and CDR2 YFSETQ. CDR3: CASSLIGRSYEQYF. The CDR3 DNA reads as TGCGCCAGCAGCTTAATCGGCAGGTCCTACGAGCAGTACTTC.

The CDR3 spells CASSPRETSNQPQHF. DNA of the CDR3: TGTGCCAGCAGCCCCCGGGAGACTAGCAATCAGCCCCAGCATTTT. The chain is built from TRBV4-2 and TRBJ1-5; D unresolved. CDR1 is LGHNA and CDR2 is YNFKEQ in the germline V gene. The CDR3 runs to 15 residues. With 4 bases removed from V and 0 bases from J, the gap between germline ends came to 10 bases.

Points on this clone: The sample contains more than one DNA sequence encoding this CDR3. The rearrangement joins TRBV28 to TRBJ2-7; the D is unclear. V gave up 3 bases and J gave up 2 bases, with 2 bases separating them. CDR1 and CDR2 from the germline V gene are MDHEN and SYDVKM. The length of the CDR3 is 11 residues. Here the CDR3 DNA reads TGTGCCAGCAGTTTGGCCTACGAGCAGTACTTC. Translated: CASSLAYEQYF.

This clone appeared a single time. The chain couples TRBV7-9 to TRBJ1-1; D is possibly TRBD1 (5 bases). Between the trimmed V and J ends, which lost 5 bases and 1 base, there was a span of 8 bases. The CDR3 extends over 13 amino acids. The V gene's germline CDR1 is SEHNR and CDR2 FQNEAQ (reference sequence). This CDR3 reads CASSRQWNTEAFF. CDR3 coding DNA: TGTGCCAGCAGCCGACAGTGGAACACTGAAGCTTTCTTT.

The J gene is TRBJ2-3, the V gene TRBV5-1; perhaps TRBD1 as D (5 bases). Trimming stripped 1 base from V and 2 bases from J, with 17 bases between. Per the germline V gene, CDR1 is SGHRS and CDR2 is YFSETQ. The CDR3 runs to 17 residues. The DNA for the CDR3 is TGCGCCAGCAGCTTGAGGGGTGGCTCGGTCCCCACAGATACGCAGTATTTT. Amino acids: CASSLRGGSVPTDTQYF.

The V gene is TRBV28, the J gene TRBJ2-7; TRBD1 aligns across 8 bases. Trimming cost V 8 bases and J 1 base; bases outside gene matches: 4. The CDR3 is 13 amino acids. The germline V gene has CDR1 MDHEN and CDR2 SYDVKM. Here the CDR3 DNA reads TGTGCCAGCCGGACAGGGCCTTCCTACGAGCAGTACTTC. As protein: CASRTGPSYEQYF.

The rearrangement joins TRBV5-1 to TRBJ2-3, with D perhaps TRBD2 (6 bases). The CDR3 covers 15 residues. Germline values: CDR1 SGHRS, CDR2 YFSETQ. Trimming pared 2 bases from V and 1 base from J, leaving 11 bases between. CDR3 DNA sequence: TGCGCCAGCAGCTTCGGGGGAACAGGCACAGATACGCAGTATTTT. Amino acid sequence: CASSFGGTGTDTQYF.

This clone has a handful of counts. V is TRBV19 and J is TRBJ2-2; tentative D call: TRBD2 (5 bases). Per the germline V gene, CDR1 is LNHDA and CDR2 is SQIVND (reference sequence). The CDR3 consists of 17 residues. V was trimmed by 7 bases and J by 8 bases, leaving 26 bases between them. CDR3 nucleotides: TGTGCCAGTACCCAGCCTTGGAGGAGAACCCCGAGTGGGGAGCTGTTTTTT. Protein product: CASTQPWRRTPSGELFF.

The chain employs TRBV3-1 (or the pseudogene TRBV3-2) and TRBJ1-1; D unresolved. CDR3 length: 13 residues. CDR1 is LGHDT and CDR2 is YNNKEL in the germline V gene (reference sequence). V shed 4 bases and J shed 5 bases, with 11 bases lying between them. CDR3 nucleotides: TGTGCCAGCAGCCTTGACGGGAGGACTGAAGCTTTCTTT. Its translation is CASSLDGRTEAFF.

V gene TRBV7-3 combines with J gene TRBJ2-2; a possible D gene is TRBD1 (5 bases). Trimming cost V 8 bases and J 0 bases, with 13 bases left between them. The CDR3 length is 15 residues. The germline V gene encodes CDR1 SGHTA and CDR2 FQGTGA. In nucleotides, the CDR3 is TGTGCCAGCGCGACAGACTCTACGAACACCGGGGAGCTGTTTTTT. Translation: CASATDSTNTGELFF.

This clone was detected only a few times. The CDR3 loop is CASSWTGKGALTEAFF. The CDR3 DNA reads TGTGCCAGCAGTTGGACAGGCAAGGGGGCGCTCACTGAAGCTTTCTTT. The chain uses TRBV2 and TRBJ1-1; TRBD1 matches 7 bases. Germline assignment: CDR1 SNHLY and CDR2 FYNNEI. V was clipped by 5 bases and J by 4 bases; unmatched bases: 13. The length of the CDR3 is 16 residues.

V gene TRBV10-3 combines with J gene TRBJ2-1, with D unclear. The CDR3 contains 13 residues. Germline V gene sequence: CDR1 ENHRY, CDR2 SYGVKD. The ends were cut back, 8 bases at V and 1 base at J, with 9 bases in the middle. CDR3 sequence: CAIWAPSYNEQFF. CDR3 DNA sequence: TGTGCCATCTGGGCCCCTTCCTACAATGAGCAGTTCTTC.

The V call is TRBV28, the J call TRBJ2-3, with D perhaps matching TRBD1 or TRBD2 (5 bases each). Germline V lookup: CDR1 MDHEN, CDR2 SYDVKM. The CDR3 sequence is 14 residues long. The V end lost 6 bases, the J end lost 7 bases, and 17 bases lay between the germline ends. As DNA, the CDR3 is TGTGCCAGCAGCCAAGCCCAGGGAGCATATACGCAGTATTTT. The encoded protein is CASSQAQGAYTQYF.

This clone was recorded once. The V and J genes are TRBV5-1 and TRBJ1-2; perhaps TRBD1 as D (6 bases). This CDR3 spans 13 amino acids. The V end was cut by 3 bases, the J end by 6 bases, with 12 bases between. CDR1 SGHRS and CDR2 YFSETQ come from the germline V gene. CDR3 protein: CASSWQGNDGYTF. The CDR3 nucleotides read TGCGCCAGCAGCTGGCAGGGGAACGATGGCTACACCTTC.

This rearrangement joins TRBV9 to TRBJ2-2, with 10 bases identical to TRBD2. Trimming took 3 bases from V and 6 from J; bases not matched to a gene: 5. Germline V CDR1 and CDR2: SGDLS, YYNGEE. This CDR3 contains 15 residues. The chain's CDR3 is CASSASGSKAGELFF. The CDR3 DNA reads TGTGCCAGCAGCGCTAGCGGGAGTAAGGCCGGGGAGCTGTTTTTT.

This sequence joins TRBV9 and TRBJ1-1; no firm D call. Germline CDR1 is SGDLS and CDR2 is YYNGEE. The CDR3 totals 15 residues. The germline V and J ends were trimmed by 1 base and 4 bases, with 14 bases remaining between them. The CDR3 DNA sequence: TGTGCCAGCAGCGTAACCGAGGACCTCTTCACTGAAGCTTTCTTT. Its translation is CASSVTEDLFTEAFF.

This clone was detected only once. The chain has TRBV6-6 and TRBJ2-1; D unclear. This CDR3 has 11 amino acids. The germline V gene has CDR1 MNHNY and CDR2 SVGAGI (reference sequence). The germline V and J ends were trimmed by 4 bases and 7 bases, with 5 bases remaining between them. CDR3 in DNA: TGTGCCAGCAGTTTCTTTAATGAGCAGTTCTTC. Translated, it gives CASSFFNEQFF.

CDR3 protein: CASSEWGYNPEAFF. In DNA form, the CDR3 reads TGTGCCAGCAGTGAATGGGGTTATAACCCTGAAGCTTTCTTT. The J gene is TRBJ1-1, the V gene TRBV6-1; unclear D gene. CDR1 MNHNS and CDR2 SASEGT come from the germline V gene. The CDR3 contains 14 residues. The germline V and J ends were trimmed by 2 bases and 6 bases, with 13 bases remaining between them.

This sequence joins TRBV28 and TRBJ2-7; D remains ambiguous. This CDR3 comprises 11 residues. Trimming pared 7 bases from V and 10 bases from J, leaving 14 bases between. The germline CDR1 and CDR2 sequences are MDHEN and SYDVKM. The CDR3 DNA follows: TGTGCCAGCAATTTTAATTCCCCTCAGTACTTC. Encoded protein: CASNFNSPQYF. Full variable domain (outside the CDR3, taken from reference TRBV28 and TRBJ2-7): DVKVTQSSRYLVKRTGEKVFLECVQDMDHENMFWYRQDPGLGLRLIYFSYDVKMKEKGDIPEGYSVSREKKERFSLILESASTNQTSMYLCASNFNSPQYFGPGTRLTVT.

The chain carries TRBV5-1 and TRBJ1-2, with TRBD1 matching 8 bases. The germline gives CDR1 SGHRS, CDR2 YFSETQ. V dropped 4 bases and J dropped 9; count of bases not matched to a gene: 8. The CDR3 has 13 amino acids. This CDR3 is CASSLRTGTSYTF. The DNA for the CDR3 is TGCGCCAGCAGCCTCCGGACAGGGACGAGCTACACCTTC.

This clone was picked up one time. This chain links TRBV11-2 with TRBJ2-3; no clear D. Trimming removed 6 bases from V and 0 bases from J, with 16 bases in between. The CDR3 is made up of 16 amino acids. CDR1 is SGHAT and CDR2 is FQNNGV in the germline V gene. This CDR3 is CASRPLQGPSTDTQYF. CDR3 nucleotide sequence: TGTGCCAGCAGGCCCCTTCAAGGGCCTAGCACAGATACGCAGTATTTT.